This T cell receptor beta chain is from a study of response to subunit inactivated influenza vaccine. The study's findings and limits: The authors put forward the suggestion that each seasonal influenza vaccination may bring in only a limited number of new T cells.

TCRdb re-called the RT-PCR reads with MiXCR, one entry per CDR3 protein. The sample lists just under 250,000 distinct CDR3 sequences; less than 15% were seen once. Trimming shortened V by 6 bases and J by 3 bases, and 12 bases separated the two germline ends. Looked up from germline, CDR1 is SQVTM and CDR2 is ANQGSEA. This CDR3 is built from 12 residues. This clonotype has just a few counts. Its antigen is unidentified. The source was non-naive T cells sorted from PBMCs, collected 14 to 15 days before vaccination. This TCR was recovered from a man aged 50-59 years who received an inactivated influenza vaccine. The chain combines TRBV29-1 with TRBJ2-7; no clear D. The CDR3 here is CSVTERSYEQYF. CDR3 nucleotides: TGCAGCGTGACGGAGAGGAGCTACGAGCAGTACTTC.